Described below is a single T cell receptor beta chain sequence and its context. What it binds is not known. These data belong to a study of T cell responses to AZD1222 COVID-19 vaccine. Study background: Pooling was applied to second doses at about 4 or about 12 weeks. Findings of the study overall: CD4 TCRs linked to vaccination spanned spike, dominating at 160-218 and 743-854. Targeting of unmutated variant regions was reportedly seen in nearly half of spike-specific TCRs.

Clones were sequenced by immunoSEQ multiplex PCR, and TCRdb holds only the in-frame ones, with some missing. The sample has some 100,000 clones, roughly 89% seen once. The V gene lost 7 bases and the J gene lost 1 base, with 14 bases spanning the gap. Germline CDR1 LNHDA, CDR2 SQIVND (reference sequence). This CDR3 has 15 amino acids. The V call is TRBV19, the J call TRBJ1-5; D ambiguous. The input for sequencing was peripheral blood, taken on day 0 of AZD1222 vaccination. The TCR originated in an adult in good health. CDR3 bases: TGTGCCAGTACCCACCGGGGAACAAGCAATCAGCCCCAGCATTTT. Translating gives CASTHRGTSNQPQHF. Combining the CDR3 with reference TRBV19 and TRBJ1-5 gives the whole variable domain DGGITQSPKYLFRKEGQNVTLSCEQNLNHDAMYWYRQDPGQGLRLIYYSQIVNDFQKGDIAEGYSVSREKKESFPLTVTSAQKNPTAFYLCASTHRGTSNQPQHFGDGTRLSIL.